The clone carrying this T cell receptor beta chain turned up a few times. Antigen unknown. A second PCR of 7 to 11 cycles used a sample-barcoded 5' primer and a J-beta primer mix. With 12 random nucleotides, a template-switch adaptor tagged each individual cDNA molecule. MiXCR, run by TCRdb on the 5' RACE reads, gives a single entry per CDR3 protein. The profile shows about 680,000 distinct CDR3 sequences, about half of them singletons. This specimen belongs to a study of blood T cells in healthy people across ages. Study conclusions and caveats: TCR beta diversity tracked closely with naive T cell percentage.

This CDR3 has 17 amino acids. Germline loops: CDR1 SGHTA, CDR2 FQGNSA. The J segment lost 0 bases and the V segment lost 5 bases, leaving 12 bases of the junction unmatched. The clonotype was recovered from a woman in her sixties or seventies in good health. Specimen: blood. The rearrangement links TRBV7-2 to TRBJ2-7, with TRBD2 identical over 8 bases. DNA of the CDR3: TGTGCCAGCAGCCTCAGATTGGAGCGGGAGCCCTCCTACGAGCAGTACTTC. Translated: CASSLRLEREPSYEQYF.